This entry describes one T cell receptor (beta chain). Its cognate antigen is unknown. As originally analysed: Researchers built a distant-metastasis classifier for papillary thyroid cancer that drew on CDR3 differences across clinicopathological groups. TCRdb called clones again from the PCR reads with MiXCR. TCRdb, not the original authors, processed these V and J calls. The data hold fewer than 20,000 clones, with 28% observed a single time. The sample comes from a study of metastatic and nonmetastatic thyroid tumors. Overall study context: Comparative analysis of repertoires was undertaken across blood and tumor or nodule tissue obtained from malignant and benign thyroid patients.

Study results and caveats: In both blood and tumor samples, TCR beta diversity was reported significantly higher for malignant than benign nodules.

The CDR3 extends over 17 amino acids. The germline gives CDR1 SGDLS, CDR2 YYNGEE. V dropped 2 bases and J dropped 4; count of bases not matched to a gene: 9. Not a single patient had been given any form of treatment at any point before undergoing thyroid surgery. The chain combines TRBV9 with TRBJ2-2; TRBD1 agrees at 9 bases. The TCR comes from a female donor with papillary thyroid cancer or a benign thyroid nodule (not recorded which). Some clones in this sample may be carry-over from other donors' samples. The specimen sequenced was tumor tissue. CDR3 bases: TGTGCCAGCAGCGTTGCCGGGACAGGGTTAATCACCGGGGAGCTGTTTTTT. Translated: CASSVAGTGLITGELFF. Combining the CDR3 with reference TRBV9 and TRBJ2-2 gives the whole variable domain DSGVTQTPKHLITATGQRVTLRCSPRSGDLSVYWYQQSLDQGLQFLIQYYNGEERAKGNILERFSAQQFPDLHSELNLSSLELGDSALYFCASSVAGTGLITGELFFGEGSRLTVL.